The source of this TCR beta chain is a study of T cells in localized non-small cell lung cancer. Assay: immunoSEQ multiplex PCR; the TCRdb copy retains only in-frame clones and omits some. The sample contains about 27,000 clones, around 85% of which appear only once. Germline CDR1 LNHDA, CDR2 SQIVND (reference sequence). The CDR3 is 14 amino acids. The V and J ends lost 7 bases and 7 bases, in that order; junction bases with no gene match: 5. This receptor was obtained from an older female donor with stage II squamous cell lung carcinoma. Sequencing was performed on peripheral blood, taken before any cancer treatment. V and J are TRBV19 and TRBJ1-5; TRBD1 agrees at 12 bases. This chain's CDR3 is CASMGTGGRQPQHF. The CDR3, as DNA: TGTGCCAGTATGGGGACAGGGGGCCGACAGCCCCAGCATTTT.